This T cell receptor (delta chain) was identified during a study of γδ T cells in repeated Plasmodium falciparum infection (dated by TCRdb to the early 2020s). Broadly, across the study: The natural-infection arm enrolled Malian children exposed to intense seasonal malaria transmission and compared the Malian children with Australian children matched for age and gender. Roughly 5 malaria-naive U.S. adults underwent four controlled human malaria infections by bites from P. falciparum NF54-infected Anopheles stephensi mosquitoes over around 590 days. Samples were collected from controlled-infection subjects at baseline, immediately before selected infections, and 21 days after each infection. Malian gammadelta TCR repertoires were analysed cross-sectionally in periods with no transmission and longitudinally across episodes of acute febrile malaria. The study looked at how repeated Plasmodium falciparum infection shapes the human gammadelta T cell repertoire, using both natural infection in Mali and controlled human malaria infection.

Paper-wide results and their limitations: Waves of new clonotype selection in Vdelta2-negative, largely Vdelta1+, gammadelta TCR repertoires appeared to be driven by repeated controlled infections. Vdelta2-negative gammadelta TCR repertoires from Malian children appeared more clonally expanded, less diverse and less shared than those of Australian children. The controlled-infection cohort was small, limiting analysis of inter-individual variability in gammadelta T cell responses. Across time and infection, the Vgamma9/Vdelta2+ TCR repertoires showed a highly stable polyclonal makeup, with many TCRgamma sequences overlapping between individuals. The Malian cohort came from a small rural village of predominantly one ethnic group, limiting generalizability.

This clone was detected many times. Its antigen is not yet known. The TCRdb record carries a much larger clone's protein, which differs from this DNA's translation at residue 3; a read error is the likely cause, and the protein listed here is the DNA translation. The library was produced with multiplex PCR. The reads were generated on an Illumina MiSeq. Every sorted gammadelta T cell sample had both its TCR gamma (TRG) and TCR delta (TRD) chains sequenced. As for how the authors treated the data: Repertoire analyses included clonotype tree plots, accumulated frequency of the top 20 clonotypes, diversity index (DI) and D75 metrics. TCRdb reprocessed the public reads with the caller CATT; rows with the same DNA were merged afterwards. The authors' filters were not applied to this entry. The sample table lists some 51,000 delta-chain clones, more than 1.5% of them with a count of one. The ten biggest clones cover around 24% of the sample.

For bulk TCR repertoire analysis, Vgamma9/Vdelta2+ and Vdelta2-negative gammadelta T cell populations were flow-sorted out of peripheral blood mononuclear cells. The germline V gene specifies TSWWSYY as CDR1 and QGS as CDR2. Reading from cysteine to phenylalanine, the CDR3 counts 24 amino acids. Only the CDR3 part of the read is kept: 72 bases, read in frame from the first base. Sequenced material: gamma-delta T cells from blood. This chain is built from TRDV1 and TRDJ1, with 11 bases aligning to TRDD3. TCRdb carries no J gene annotation; the J gene was assigned here by matching the DNA with germline. This TCR came from a pool of human donors (malaria-infected and uninfected, not separated). The DNA sequence follows: TGTGCTCCTGGGCACTACATACCCGTTTTCGACTGGGGGATAGTGGACCTGTACACCGATAAACTCATCTTT. Translated, this gives CAPGHYIPVFDWGIVDLYTDKLIF.